Listed here is a single TCR beta chain. V lost 0 bases, J lost 6 bases, and 9 bases lay in between. CDR1 is MGHRA and CDR2 is YSYEKL in the germline V gene. This CDR3 has 14 residues. Profiling relied on immunoSEQ multiplex PCR, and the TCRdb table lists in-frame clones only, not all of them. The sample consists of 20,000 to 25,000 clones, approximately 90% of them appearing once. The source of the sample is a study of OX40 agonist ivuxolimab in advanced cancers. This chain joins TRBV4-1 and TRBJ2-1; weak D call: TRBD1 (6 bases). The receptor comes from an adult with an advanced solid tumor such as melanoma, head and neck, liver or kidney cancer. The specimen comprised CD4+ or CD8+ T cells sorted from blood, sampled in a trial of the OX40 agonist ivuxolimab. CDR3 sequence: CASSQDRGGNEQFF. Written as DNA, the CDR3 is TGCGCCAGCAGCCAAGATAGAGGGGGCAATGAGCAGTTCTTC.